This TCR beta chain was profiled in a study of blood T cell repertoires in COVID-19 (dated by TCRdb to about 2020). For context, the study as a whole: Samples covering the acute and convalescent phases of COVID-19 were provided by collaborators in the United States, Italy and Spain. A freely available public database, intended as a resource for researchers studying the immune response to SARS-CoV-2, is where the repertoires were released. Nearly every sample came with metadata listing a de-identified subject ID, COVID-19 status, age in years and sex. The prospective study material was composed of cDNA or gDNA derived from T cells, B-cell-depleted T cells, or PBMCs. The samples were drawn from two sources: the first 160 participants of the ongoing ImmuneRACE study, and 950 to 1,500 subjects contributed by 6 global collaborators. HLA class I and class II types, where available, came from metadata supplied by the sample provider rather than from assay-based typing. Subjects who had been exposed to COVID-19, were actively infected with it, or had recovered from it provided the deeply sampled blood TCRbeta repertoires that made up the dataset. Broader findings and caveats from the paper: The quantity of clinical and demographic metadata differed by source and by participant and was supplied without curation.

The collaborating institutions used their own protocols to collect whole blood in K2EDTA tubes. For TCRbeta analysis, collaborator samples were shipped as frozen whole blood, as isolated PBMCs, or as DNA extracted from either sample type. TCRbeta CDR3 regions were amplified from genomic DNA using the immunoSEQ Assay, a bias-controlled multiplex PCR. Per the authors' processing: Nucleated cell counts per sample were estimated from amplification of reference gene primers within the assay. To quantify the absolute abundance of each unique TCRbeta CDR3 rearrangement, sequence reads were collapsed and filtered. Productive Simpson clonality was computed per sample as the square root of Simpson's diversity index over productive rearrangements. TCRdb retrieved this table from immuneACCESS and kept in-frame rearrangements only. Not all clones are present; in checked studies, unresolved V genes account for under half, and no reason is known for the remainder. V, J and clone size derive from that table, while D and trimming were established from the DNA sequence. The sample table holds tens of thousands of clones, of which 80% were seen once. 4% to 5.5% of the sample lies in the top ten.

A distance of 8 bases separates the germline ends of V and J, which lose 5 bases and 2 bases respectively. From the cysteine up to the phenylalanine, the CDR3 has a length of 12 residues. The DNA shown is the 36-base CDR3, in frame from base 1. The germline V gene encodes CDR1 SQVTM and CDR2 ANQGSEA. As to this clone: It lacks a known antigen. There are no base qualities to consult, and no much larger clone falls within one base.

This TCR derives from a woman aged 70-85 years with acute or convalescent COVID-19. The chain employs TRBV29-1 and TRBJ2-3; the D gene is unclear. The sample taken for sequencing was peripheral blood. The nucleotide sequence reads TGCAGCGTTCTTCCTTCCACAGATACGCAGTATTTT. It encodes CSVLPSTDTQYF.